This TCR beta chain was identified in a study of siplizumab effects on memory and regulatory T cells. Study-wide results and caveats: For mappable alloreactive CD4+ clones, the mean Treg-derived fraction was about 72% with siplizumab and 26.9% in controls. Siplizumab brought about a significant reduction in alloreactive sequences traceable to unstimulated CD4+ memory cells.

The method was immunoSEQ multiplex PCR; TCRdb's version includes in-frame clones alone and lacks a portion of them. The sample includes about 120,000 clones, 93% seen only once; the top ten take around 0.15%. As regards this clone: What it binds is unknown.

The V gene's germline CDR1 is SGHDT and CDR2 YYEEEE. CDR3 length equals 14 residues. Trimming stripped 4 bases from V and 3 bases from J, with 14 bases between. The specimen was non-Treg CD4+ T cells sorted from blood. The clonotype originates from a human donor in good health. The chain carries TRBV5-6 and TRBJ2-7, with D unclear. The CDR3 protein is CASSHPTRYYEQYF. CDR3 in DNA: TGTGCCAGCAGCCACCCTACACGATACTACGAGCAGTACTTC. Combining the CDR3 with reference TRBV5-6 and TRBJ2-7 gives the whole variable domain DAGVTQSPTHLIKTRGQQVTLRCSPKSGHDTVSWYQQALGQGPQFIFQYYEEEERQRGNFPDRFSGHQFPNYSSELNVNALLLGDSALYLCASSHPTRYYEQYFGPGTRLTVT.